The present entry profiles one T cell receptor (beta chain) with its context. This record comes from a study of blood T cells in healthy people across ages. Peripheral blood from each donor was collected in a volume of approximately 10 milliliters. A sample-barcoded 5' primer and a J-beta primer mix were used in a second PCR of roughly 6 to 11 cycles. TCRdb passed the 5' RACE reads through MiXCR, listing each CDR3 protein once. The table has about 1.8 million distinct CDR3 sequences, around 48% seen once. What was sequenced was blood. This TCR was sampled from a woman between 35 and 50 years old in good health.

CDR3 in DNA: TGTGCCAGCAGCCCCCGAGCGGGGGGGCCAAAAGGTTACGAGCAGTACTTC. Translating it yields CASSPRAGGPKGYEQYF. The chain couples TRBV7-2 to TRBJ2-7, with TRBD2 matching over 10 bases. CDR1 is SGHTA and CDR2 is FQGNSA in the germline V gene. CDR3 size: 17 residues. V lost 5 bases to trimming and J lost 4 bases; unmatched junction nucleotides: 14.